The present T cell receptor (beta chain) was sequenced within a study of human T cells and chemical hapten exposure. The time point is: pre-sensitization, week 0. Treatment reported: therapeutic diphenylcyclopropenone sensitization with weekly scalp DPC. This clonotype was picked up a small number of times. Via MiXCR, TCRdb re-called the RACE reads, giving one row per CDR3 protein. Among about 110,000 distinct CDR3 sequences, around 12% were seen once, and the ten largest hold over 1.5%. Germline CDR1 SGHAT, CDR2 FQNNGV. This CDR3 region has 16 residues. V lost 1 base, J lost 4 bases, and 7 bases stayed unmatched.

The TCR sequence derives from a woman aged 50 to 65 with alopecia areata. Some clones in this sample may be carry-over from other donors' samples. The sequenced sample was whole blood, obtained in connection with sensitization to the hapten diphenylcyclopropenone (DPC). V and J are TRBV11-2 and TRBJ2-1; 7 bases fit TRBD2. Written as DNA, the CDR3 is TGTGCCAGCAGCTTAGGCATAGCGGGTCTTTACAATGAGCAGTTCTTC. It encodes CASSLGIAGLYNEQFF.